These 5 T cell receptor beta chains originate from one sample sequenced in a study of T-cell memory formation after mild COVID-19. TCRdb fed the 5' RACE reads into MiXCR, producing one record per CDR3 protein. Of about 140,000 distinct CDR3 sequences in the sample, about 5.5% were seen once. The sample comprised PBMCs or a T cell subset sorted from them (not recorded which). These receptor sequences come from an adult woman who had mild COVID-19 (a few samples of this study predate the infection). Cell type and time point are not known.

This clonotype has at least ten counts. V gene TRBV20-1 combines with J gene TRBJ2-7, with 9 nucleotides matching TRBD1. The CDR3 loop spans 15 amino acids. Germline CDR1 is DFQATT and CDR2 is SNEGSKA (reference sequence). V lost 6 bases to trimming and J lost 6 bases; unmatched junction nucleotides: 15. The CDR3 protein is CSASRHIDRGSEQYF. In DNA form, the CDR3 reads TGCAGTGCCAGTAGGCACATAGACAGGGGGTCCGAGCAGTACTTC.

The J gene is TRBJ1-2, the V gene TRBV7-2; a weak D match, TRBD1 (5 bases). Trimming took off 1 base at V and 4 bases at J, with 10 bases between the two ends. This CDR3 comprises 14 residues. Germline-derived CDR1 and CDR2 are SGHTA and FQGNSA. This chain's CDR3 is CASSLDVRVYGYTF. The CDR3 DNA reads TGTGCCAGCAGCTTAGACGTCAGGGTCTATGGCTACACCTTC.

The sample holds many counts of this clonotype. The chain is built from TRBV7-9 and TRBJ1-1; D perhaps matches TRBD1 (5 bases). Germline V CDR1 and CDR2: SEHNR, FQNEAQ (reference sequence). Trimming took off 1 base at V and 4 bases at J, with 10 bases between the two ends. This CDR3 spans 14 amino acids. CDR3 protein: CASSLDGGVTEAFF. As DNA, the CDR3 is TGTGCCAGCAGCTTAGATGGAGGGGTCACTGAAGCTTTCTTT.

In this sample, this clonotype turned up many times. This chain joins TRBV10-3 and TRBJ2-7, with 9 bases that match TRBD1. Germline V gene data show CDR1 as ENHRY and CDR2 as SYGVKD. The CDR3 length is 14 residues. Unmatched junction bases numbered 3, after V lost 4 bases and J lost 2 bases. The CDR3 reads CAISGTGEAYEQYF. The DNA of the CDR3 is TGTGCCATCAGTGGGACAGGGGAGGCCTACGAGCAGTACTTC.

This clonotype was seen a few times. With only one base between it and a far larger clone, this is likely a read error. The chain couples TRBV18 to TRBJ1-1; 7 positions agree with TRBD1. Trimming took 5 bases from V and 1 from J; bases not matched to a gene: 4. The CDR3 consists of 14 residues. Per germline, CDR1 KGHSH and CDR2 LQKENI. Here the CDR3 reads CASSADRKNTEAFF. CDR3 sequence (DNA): TGTGCCAGCTCAGCGGACAGGAAGAACACTGAAGCTTTCTTT.